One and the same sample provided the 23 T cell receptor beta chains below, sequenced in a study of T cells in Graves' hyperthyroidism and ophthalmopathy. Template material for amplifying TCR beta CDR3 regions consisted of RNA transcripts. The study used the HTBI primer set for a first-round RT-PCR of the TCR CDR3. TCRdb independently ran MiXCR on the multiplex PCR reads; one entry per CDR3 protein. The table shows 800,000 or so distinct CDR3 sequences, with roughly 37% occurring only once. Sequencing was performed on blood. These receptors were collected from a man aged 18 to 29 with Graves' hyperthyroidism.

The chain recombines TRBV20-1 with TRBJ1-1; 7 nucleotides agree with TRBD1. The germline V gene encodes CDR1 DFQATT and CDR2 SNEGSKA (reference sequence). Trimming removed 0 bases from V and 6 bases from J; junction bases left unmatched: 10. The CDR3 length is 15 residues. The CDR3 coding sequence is TGCAGTGCTAGAGAGACAGGGTGGGGGGAAGCTGAAGCTTTCTTT. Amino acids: CSARETGWGEAEAFF.

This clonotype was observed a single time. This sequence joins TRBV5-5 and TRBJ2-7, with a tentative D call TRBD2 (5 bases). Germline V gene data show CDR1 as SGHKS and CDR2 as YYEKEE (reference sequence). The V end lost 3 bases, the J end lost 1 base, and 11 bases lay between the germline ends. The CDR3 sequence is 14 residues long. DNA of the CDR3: TGTGCCAGCAGCTCAGTAGCGTATTCCTACGAGCAGTACTTC. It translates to CASSSVAYSYEQYF.

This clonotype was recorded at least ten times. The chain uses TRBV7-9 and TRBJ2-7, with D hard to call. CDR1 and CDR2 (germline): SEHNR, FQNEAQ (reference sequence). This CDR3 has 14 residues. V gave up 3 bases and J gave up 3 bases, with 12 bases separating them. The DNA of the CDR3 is TGTGCCAGCAGCTTGTTAGTCGGAAGCTACGAGCAGTACTTC. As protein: CASSLLVGSYEQYF.

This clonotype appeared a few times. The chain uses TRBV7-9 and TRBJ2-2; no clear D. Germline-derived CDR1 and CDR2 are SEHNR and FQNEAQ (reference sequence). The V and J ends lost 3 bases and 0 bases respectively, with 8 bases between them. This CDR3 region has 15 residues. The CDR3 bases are TGTGCCAGCAGCTTTGGACGGACGAACACCGGGGAGCTGTTTTTT. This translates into CASSFGRTNTGELFF.

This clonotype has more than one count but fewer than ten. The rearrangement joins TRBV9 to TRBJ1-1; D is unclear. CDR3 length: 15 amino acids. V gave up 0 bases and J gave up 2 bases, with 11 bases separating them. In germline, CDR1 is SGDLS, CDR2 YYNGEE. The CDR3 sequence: CASSVDGGGNTEAFF. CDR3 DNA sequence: TGTGCCAGCAGCGTAGACGGTGGCGGTAACACTGAAGCTTTCTTT.

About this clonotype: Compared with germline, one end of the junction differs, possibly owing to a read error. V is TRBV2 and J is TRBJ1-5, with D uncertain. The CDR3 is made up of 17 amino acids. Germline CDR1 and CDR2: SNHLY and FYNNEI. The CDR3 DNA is TGTGCCAGCAGTTCCGATGACGGACCGTACGGCAATCGGCCCCAGCATTTT. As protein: CASSSDDGPYGNRPQHF.

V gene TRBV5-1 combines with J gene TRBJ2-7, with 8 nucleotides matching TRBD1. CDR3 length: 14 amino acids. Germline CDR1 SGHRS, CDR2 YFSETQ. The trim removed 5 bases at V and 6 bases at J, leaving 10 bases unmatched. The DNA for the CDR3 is TGCGCCAGCAGTTCAGACAGGGGAGGAGGCGAGCAGTACTTC. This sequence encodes CASSSDRGGGEQYF.

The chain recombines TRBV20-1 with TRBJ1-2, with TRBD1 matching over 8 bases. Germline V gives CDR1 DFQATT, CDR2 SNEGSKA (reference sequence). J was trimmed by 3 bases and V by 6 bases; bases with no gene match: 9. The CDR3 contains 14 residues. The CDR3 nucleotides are TGCAGTGCCGAAGGACAGGGAGGGGACTATGGCTACACCTTC. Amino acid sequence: CSAEGQGGDYGYTF.

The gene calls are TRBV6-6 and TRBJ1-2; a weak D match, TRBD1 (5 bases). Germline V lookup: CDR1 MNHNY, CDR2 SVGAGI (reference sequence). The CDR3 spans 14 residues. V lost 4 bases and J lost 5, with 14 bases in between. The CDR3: CASSSAEQEYGYTF. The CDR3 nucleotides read TGTGCCAGCAGTTCCGCCGAACAGGAATATGGCTACACCTTC.

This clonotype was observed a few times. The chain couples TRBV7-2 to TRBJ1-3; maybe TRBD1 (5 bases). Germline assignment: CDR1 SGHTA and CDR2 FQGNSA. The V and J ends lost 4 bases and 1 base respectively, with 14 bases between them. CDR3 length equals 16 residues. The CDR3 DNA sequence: TGTGCCAGCAGCTGGGGGGGAGGTTCGTCTGGAAACACCATATATTTT. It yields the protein CASSWGGGSSGNTIYF.

This CDR3 reads CASSLSMGGANVLTF. In DNA, the CDR3 is TGTGCCAGCAGTTTATCCATGGGTGGGGCCAACGTCCTGACTTTC. The chain recombines TRBV27 with TRBJ2-6, with no clear D. Trimming took off 0 bases at V and 3 bases at J, with 6 bases between the two ends. The CDR3 runs to 15 residues. The germline gives CDR1 MNHEY, CDR2 SMNVEV (reference sequence).

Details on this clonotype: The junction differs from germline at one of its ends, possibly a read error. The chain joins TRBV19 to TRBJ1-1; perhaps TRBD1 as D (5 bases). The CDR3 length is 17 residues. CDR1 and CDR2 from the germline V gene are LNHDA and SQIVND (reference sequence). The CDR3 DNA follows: TGCGCCAGCAGCCAAGATCGGGGCCAGAGGAAGAACACTGAAGCTTTCTTT. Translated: CASSQDRGQRKNTEAFF.

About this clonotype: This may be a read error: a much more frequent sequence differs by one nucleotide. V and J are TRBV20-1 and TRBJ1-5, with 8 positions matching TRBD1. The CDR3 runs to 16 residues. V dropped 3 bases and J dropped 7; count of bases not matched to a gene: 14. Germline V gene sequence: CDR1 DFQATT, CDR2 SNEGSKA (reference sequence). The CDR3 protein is CSARMLGTGLEQPQHF. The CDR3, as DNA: TGCAGTGCTAGGATGCTCGGGACAGGCTTGGAACAGCCCCAGCATTTT.

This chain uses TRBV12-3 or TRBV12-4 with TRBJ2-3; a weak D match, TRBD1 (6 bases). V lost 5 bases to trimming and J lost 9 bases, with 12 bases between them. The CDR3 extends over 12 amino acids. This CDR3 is CASSAPGDTQYF. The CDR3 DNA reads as TGTGCCAGCAGTGCCCCAGGGGACACGCAGTATTTT.

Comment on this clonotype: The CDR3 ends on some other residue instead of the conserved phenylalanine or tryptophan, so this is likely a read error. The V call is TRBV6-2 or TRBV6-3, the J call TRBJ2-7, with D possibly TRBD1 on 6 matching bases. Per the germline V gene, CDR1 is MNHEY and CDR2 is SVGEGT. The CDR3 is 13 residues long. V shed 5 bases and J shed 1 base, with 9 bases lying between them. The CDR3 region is CASSTGISYEQYL. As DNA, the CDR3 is TGTGCCAGCAGTACAGGGATTTCCTACGAGCAGTACTTG.

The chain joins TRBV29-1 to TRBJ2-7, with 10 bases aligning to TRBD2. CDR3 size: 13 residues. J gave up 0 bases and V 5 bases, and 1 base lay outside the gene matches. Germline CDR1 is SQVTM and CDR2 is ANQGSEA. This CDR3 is CSVSGRASYEQYF. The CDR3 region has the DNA TGCAGCGTTAGCGGGAGGGCCTCCTACGAGCAGTACTTC.

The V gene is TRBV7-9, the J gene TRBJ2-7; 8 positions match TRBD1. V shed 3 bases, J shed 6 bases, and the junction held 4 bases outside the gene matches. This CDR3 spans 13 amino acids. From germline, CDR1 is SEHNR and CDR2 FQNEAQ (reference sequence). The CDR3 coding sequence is TGTGCCAGCAGCTTGTTCGGACAGGGCGAGCAGTACTTC. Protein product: CASSLFGQGEQYF.

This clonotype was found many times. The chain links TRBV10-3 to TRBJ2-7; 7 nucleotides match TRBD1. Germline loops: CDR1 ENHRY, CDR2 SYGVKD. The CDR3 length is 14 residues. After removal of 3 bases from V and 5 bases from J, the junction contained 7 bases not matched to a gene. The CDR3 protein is CAISDRTGRNEQYF. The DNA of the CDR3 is TGTGCCATCAGTGACCGGACAGGAAGGAACGAGCAGTACTTC.

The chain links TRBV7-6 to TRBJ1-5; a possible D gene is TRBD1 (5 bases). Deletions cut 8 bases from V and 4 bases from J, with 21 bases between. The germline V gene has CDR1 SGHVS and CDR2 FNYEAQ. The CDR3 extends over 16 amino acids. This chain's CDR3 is CASVSEGFGLNQPQHF. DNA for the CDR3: TGTGCCAGCGTGTCTGAGGGGTTCGGGCTAAATCAGCCCCAGCATTTT.

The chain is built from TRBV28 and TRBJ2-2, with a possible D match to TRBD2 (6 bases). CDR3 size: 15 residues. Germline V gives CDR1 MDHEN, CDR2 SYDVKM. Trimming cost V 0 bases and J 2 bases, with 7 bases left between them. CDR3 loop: CASSLWGLNTGELFF. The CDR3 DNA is TGTGCCAGCAGTTTATGGGGACTTAACACCGGGGAGCTGTTTTTT.

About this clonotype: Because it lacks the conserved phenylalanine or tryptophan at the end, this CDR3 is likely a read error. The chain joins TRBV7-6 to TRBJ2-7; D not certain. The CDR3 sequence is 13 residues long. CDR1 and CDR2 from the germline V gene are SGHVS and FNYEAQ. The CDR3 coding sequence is TGTGCCGGCAGCTTAAGCCGGTCCTACGAGCAGTACTAC. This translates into CAGSLSRSYEQYY.

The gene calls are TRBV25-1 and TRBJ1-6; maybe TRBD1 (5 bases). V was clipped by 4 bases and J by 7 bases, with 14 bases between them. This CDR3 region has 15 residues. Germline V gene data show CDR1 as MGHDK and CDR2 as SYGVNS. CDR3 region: CASSAQGRGNSPLHF. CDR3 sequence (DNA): TGTGCCAGCAGTGCCCAGGGCAGAGGAAATTCACCCCTCCACTTT.

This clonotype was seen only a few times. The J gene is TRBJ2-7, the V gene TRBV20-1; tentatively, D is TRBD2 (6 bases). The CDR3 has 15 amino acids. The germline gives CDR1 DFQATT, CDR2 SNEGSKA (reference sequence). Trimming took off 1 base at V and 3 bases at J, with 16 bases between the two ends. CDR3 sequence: CSARVLAEVSYEQYF. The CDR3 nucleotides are TGCAGTGCTAGAGTATTAGCGGAGGTCAGCTACGAGCAGTACTTC.